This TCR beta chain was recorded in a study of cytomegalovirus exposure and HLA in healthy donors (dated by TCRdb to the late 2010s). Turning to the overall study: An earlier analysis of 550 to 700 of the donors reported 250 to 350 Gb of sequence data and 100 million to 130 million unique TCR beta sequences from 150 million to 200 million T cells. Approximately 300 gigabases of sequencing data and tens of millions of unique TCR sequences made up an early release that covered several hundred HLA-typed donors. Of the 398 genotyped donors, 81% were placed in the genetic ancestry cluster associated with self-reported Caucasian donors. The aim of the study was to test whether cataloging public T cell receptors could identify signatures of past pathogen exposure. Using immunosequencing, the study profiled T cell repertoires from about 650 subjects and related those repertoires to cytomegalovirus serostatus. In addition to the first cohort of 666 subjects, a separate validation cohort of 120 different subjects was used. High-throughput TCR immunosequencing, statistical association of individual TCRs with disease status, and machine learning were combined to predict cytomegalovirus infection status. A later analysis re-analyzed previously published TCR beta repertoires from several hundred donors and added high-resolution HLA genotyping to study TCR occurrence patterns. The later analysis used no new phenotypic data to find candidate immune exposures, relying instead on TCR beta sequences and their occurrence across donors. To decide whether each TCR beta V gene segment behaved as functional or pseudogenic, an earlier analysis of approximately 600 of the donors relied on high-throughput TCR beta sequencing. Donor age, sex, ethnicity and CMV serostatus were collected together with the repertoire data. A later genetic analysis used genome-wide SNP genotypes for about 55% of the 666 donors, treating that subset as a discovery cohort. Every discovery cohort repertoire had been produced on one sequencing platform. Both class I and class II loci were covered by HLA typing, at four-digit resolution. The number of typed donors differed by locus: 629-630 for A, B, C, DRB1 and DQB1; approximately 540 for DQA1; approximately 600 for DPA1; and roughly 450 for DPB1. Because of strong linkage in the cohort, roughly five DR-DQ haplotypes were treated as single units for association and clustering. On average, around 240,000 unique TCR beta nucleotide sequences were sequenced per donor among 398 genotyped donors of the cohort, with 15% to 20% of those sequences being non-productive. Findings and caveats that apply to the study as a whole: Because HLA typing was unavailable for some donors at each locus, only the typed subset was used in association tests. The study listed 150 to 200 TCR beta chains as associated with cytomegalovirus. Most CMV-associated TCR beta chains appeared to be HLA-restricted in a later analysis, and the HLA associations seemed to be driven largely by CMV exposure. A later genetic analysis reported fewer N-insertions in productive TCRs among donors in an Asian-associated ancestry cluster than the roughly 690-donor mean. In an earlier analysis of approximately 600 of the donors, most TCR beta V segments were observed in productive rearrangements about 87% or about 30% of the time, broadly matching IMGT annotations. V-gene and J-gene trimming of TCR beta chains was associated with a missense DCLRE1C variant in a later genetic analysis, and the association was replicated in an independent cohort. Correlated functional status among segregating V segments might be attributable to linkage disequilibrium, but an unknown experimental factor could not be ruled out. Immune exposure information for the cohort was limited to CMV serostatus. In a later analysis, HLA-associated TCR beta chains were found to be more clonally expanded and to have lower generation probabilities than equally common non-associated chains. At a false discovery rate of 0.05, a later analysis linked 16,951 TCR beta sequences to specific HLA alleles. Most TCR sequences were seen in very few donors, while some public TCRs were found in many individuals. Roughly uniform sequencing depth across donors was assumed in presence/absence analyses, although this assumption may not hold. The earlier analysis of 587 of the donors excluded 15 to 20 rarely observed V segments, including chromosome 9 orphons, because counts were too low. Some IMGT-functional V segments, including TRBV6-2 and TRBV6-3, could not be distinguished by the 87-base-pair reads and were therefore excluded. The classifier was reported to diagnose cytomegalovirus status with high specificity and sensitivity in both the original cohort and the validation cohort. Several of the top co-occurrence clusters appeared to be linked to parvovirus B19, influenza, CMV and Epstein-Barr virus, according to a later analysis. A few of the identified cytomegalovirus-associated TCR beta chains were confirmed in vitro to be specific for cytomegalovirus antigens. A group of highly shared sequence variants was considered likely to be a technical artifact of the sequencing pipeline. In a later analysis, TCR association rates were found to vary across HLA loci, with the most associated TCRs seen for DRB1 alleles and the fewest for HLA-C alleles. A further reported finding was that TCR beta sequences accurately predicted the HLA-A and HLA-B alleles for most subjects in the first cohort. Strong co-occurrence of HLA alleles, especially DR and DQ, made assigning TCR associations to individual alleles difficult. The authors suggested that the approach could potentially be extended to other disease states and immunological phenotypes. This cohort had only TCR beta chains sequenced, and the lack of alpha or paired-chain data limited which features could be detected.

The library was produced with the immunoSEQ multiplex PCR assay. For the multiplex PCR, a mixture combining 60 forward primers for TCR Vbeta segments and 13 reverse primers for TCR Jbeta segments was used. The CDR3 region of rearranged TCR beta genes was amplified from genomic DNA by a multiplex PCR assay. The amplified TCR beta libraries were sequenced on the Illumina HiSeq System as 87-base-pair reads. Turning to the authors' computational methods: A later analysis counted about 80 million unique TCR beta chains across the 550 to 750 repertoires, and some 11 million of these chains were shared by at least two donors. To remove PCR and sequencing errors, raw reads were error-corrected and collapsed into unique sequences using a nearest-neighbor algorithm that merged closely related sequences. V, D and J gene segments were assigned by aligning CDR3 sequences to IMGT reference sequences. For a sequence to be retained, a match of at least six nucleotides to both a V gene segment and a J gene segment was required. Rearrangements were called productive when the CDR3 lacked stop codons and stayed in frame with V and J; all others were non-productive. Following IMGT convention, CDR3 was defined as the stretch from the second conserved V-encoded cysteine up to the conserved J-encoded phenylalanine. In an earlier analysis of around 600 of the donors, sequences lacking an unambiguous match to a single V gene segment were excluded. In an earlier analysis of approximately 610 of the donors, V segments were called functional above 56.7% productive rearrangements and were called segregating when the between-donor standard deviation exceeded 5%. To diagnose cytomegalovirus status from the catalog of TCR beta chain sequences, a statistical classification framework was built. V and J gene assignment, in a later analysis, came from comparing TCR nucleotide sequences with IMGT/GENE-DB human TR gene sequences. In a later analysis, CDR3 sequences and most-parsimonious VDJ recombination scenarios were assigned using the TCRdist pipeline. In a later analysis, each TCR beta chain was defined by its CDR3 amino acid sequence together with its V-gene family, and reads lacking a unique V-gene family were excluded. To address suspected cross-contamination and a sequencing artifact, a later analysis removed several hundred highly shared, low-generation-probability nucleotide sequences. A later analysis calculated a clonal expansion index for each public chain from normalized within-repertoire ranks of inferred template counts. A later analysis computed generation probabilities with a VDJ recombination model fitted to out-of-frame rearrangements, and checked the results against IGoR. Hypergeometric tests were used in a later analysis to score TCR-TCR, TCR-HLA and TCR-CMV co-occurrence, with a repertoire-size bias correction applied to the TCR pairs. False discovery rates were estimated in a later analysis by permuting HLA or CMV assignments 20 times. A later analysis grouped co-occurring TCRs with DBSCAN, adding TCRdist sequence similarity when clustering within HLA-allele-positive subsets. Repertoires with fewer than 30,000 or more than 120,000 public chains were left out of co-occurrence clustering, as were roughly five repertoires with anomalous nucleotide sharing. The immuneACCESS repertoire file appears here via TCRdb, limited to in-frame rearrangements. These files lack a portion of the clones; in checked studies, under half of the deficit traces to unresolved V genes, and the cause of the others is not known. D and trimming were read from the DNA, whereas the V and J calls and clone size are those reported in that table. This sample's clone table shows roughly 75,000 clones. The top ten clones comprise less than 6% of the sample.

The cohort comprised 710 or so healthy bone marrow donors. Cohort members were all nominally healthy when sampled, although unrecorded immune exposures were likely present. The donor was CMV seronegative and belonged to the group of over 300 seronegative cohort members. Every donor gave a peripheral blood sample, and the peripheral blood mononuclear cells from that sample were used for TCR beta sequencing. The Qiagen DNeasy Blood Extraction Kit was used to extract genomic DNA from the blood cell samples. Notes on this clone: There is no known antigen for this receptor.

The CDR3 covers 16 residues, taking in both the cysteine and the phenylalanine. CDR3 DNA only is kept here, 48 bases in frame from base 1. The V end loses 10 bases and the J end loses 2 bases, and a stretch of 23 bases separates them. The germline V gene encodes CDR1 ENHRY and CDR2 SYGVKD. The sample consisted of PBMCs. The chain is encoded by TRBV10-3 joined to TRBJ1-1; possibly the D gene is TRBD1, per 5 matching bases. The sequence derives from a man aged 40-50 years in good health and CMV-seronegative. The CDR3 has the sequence CATLSPLTGENTEAFF. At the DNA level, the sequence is TGTGCCACTTTATCCCCACTTACAGGAGAAAACACTGAAGCTTTCTTT.